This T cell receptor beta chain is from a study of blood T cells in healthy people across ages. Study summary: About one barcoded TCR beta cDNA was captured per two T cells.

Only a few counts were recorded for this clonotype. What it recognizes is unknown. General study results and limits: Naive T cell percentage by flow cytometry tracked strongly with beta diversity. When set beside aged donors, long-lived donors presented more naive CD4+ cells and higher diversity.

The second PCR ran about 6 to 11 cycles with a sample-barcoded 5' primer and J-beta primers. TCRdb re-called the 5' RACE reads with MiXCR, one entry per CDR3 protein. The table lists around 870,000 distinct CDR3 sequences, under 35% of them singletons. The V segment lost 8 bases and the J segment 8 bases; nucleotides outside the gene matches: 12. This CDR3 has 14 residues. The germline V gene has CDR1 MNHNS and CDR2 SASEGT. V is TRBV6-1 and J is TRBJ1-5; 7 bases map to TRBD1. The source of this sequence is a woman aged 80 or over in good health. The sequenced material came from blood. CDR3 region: CASGSRGKSEPQHF. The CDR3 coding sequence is TGTGCCAGCGGTTCCAGGGGGAAATCGGAGCCCCAGCATTTT.